The clone carrying this TCR beta chain was counted between two and nine times. What it recognizes is unknown. The record originates from a study of blood T cells in healthy people across ages. Study-wide results and limits: TCR beta diversity, measured per million T cells, fell in a roughly linear way with age.

V lost 1 base and J 7 bases, leaving 10 bases between the germline ends. This CDR3 comprises 14 residues. CDR1 is SEHNR and CDR2 is FQNEAQ in the germline V gene (reference sequence). Alongside a J-beta primer mix, a sample-barcoded 5' primer served in a second PCR lasting about 7 to 12 cycles. A template-switch adaptor that had 12 random nucleotides put a tag on each cDNA molecule. Each CDR3 protein gets one entry after TCRdb re-called the 5' RACE reads with MiXCR. The data contain fewer than 950,000 distinct CDR3 sequences, about 55% of them singletons. The TCR originated in a man aged 80 or over in good health. Sequenced sample: blood. The chain is built from TRBV7-9 and TRBJ1-4, with D unclear. The CDR3: CASSLEGLSEKLFF. CDR3 nucleotides: TGTGCCAGCAGCTTAGAAGGATTGAGTGAAAAACTGTTTTTT.